The clone carrying this TCR beta chain is categorized as medium-sized (0.01 to 0.1%). What it binds is not known. Original handling: Between-group CDR3 differences, defined by clinicopathological status, yielded a distant-metastasis classifier for papillary thyroid cancer. Using MiXCR, TCRdb re-called clones from the PCR reads. The V and J calls were determined by TCRdb, not by the authors. The sample has 20,000 to 25,000 clones, about 25% seen once. The ends were cut back, 4 bases at V and 4 bases at J, with 5 bases in the middle. Germline V CDR1 and CDR2: SGHDN, FVKESK. The CDR3 consists of 13 residues. This specimen comes from a study of metastatic and nonmetastatic thyroid tumors. Study information: Across blood and tumor or nodule tissue, repertoires from malignant and benign thyroid patients were compared with one another.

Thyroid surgery was performed in patients who had received no treatment beforehand. Whole-study findings and limits: In blood and tumor, TCR beta diversity was reportedly significantly higher in malignant thyroid tumors than in benign nodules.

The clonotype was recovered from a female donor with papillary thyroid cancer or a benign thyroid nodule (not recorded which). Some clones in this sample may be carry-over from other donors' samples. This chain uses TRBV14 with TRBJ2-6; perhaps TRBD2 as D (5 bases). Sequenced input: tumor tissue. The chain's CDR3 is CASSRRGANVLTF. CDR3 coding DNA: TGTGCCAGCAGCCGGAGGGGGGCCAACGTCCTGACTTTC.